This entry lists 12 T cell receptor beta chains sequenced from one sample in a study of cytomegalovirus exposure and HLA in healthy donors. Data came from immunoSEQ multiplex PCR; TCRdb stores just in-frame clones and leaves some out. The sample contains 100,000 to 150,000 clones, roughly 89% of which appear only once. Material: PBMCs. All receptors derive from a woman aged 18-35 years in good health and CMV-seronegative.

This rearrangement joins TRBV28 to TRBJ2-1, with a possible D match to TRBD1 (5 bases). CDR3 length: 15 amino acids. In germline, CDR1 is MDHEN, CDR2 SYDVKM. Trimming stripped 6 bases from V and 1 base from J, with 13 bases between. CDR3 nucleotides: TGTGCCAGCAGCTTCTTCACAGGTTCCTACAATGAGCAGTTCTTC. Amino acids: CASSFFTGSYNEQFF.

J is TRBJ2-1 and V is TRBV28; the D is unclear. Germline V gene data show CDR1 as MDHEN and CDR2 as SYDVKM. The CDR3 consists of 11 residues. V shed 5 bases and J shed 5 bases, with 4 bases lying between them. In DNA, the CDR3 is TGTGCCAGCAGTCTACACAATGAGCAGTTCTTC. Encoded protein: CASSLHNEQFF.

The chain couples TRBV9 to TRBJ2-7; D gene unclear. V shed 1 base and J shed 2 bases, with 7 bases lying between them. CDR1 is SGDLS and CDR2 is YYNGEE in the germline V gene. The CDR3 totals 13 residues. CDR3 region: CASSVNTAYEQYF. For the CDR3, the DNA is TGTGCCAGCAGCGTAAACACCGCCTACGAGCAGTACTTC.

The V and J genes are TRBV7-2 and TRBJ1-1, with 9 bases aligning to TRBD1. Per the germline V gene, CDR1 is SGHTA and CDR2 is FQGNSA. V shed 6 bases and J 1 base; nucleotides not matched to a gene: 9. CDR3 length: 16 residues. CDR3 sequence (DNA): TGTGCCAGCAGGCTCGCTTTGGGACAGGGGAACACTGAAGCTTTCTTT. Translation gives CASRLALGQGNTEAFF.

The V and J genes are TRBV27 and TRBJ2-3; possibly TRBD2 for D (6 bases). The CDR3 spans 16 residues. CDR1 MNHEY and CDR2 SMNVEV come from the germline V gene (reference sequence). V was clipped by 5 bases and J by 3 bases, with 18 bases between them. CDR3 DNA sequence: TGTGCCAGCAGTCTTACTTCGGGGGTGGAAACAGATACGCAGTATTTT. It encodes CASSLTSGVETDTQYF.

The chain links TRBV6-5 to TRBJ2-1; 8 bases map to TRBD1. The CDR3 length is 12 residues. With V trimmed by 2 bases and J by 15 bases, 6 bases remained unmatched. Germline V gene lookup returns CDR1 MNHEY and CDR2 SVGAGI. DNA for the CDR3: TGTGCCAGCAGTTACACCGGACAGGGCGGGTTCTTC. Amino acids: CASSYTGQGGFF.

V and J are TRBV4-2 and TRBJ1-1; 7 nucleotides match TRBD1. Trimming cost V 0 bases and J 2 bases; bases outside gene matches: 3. The CDR3 covers 15 residues. Germline V lookup: CDR1 LGHNA, CDR2 YNFKEQ. The DNA for the CDR3 is TGTGCCAGCAGCCAAGAAACAGGGGTTAACACTGAAGCTTTCTTT. It yields the protein CASSQETGVNTEAFF.

This clone has a handful of counts. This specimen includes other DNA sequences encoding the same CDR3. The V and J genes are TRBV6-1 and TRBJ1-2; perhaps TRBD1 as D (5 bases). Trimming took off 4 bases at V and 5 bases at J, with 14 bases between the two ends. The CDR3 spans 14 residues. Germline V CDR1 and CDR2: MNHNS, SASEGT. CDR3 region: CASSARGADYGYTF. Here the CDR3 DNA reads TGTGCCAGCAGTGCACGCGGGGCTGATTATGGCTACACCTTC.

The chain uses TRBV2 and TRBJ1-1; D call uncertain. Trimming removed 5 bases at V and 1 base at J, with 14 bases between. The CDR3 loop spans 15 amino acids. The V gene's germline CDR1 is SNHLY and CDR2 FYNNEI. The CDR3, as DNA: TGTGCCAGCAGTCCCACCTATTCTGGGAACACTGAAGCTTTCTTT. The encoded protein is CASSPTYSGNTEAFF.

This chain uses TRBV5-6 with TRBJ2-3, with D possibly being TRBD1 (6 bases). The V gene lost 0 bases and the J gene lost 6 bases, with 14 bases spanning the gap. The CDR3 has 15 residues. Germline V gene sequence: CDR1 SGHDT, CDR2 YYEEEE. The CDR3 protein is CASSLVGTGYDTQYF. The CDR3 DNA reads TGTGCCAGCAGCTTGGTCGGAACAGGGTATGATACGCAGTATTTT.

This chain joins TRBV6-5 and TRBJ2-1, with TRBD1 matching over 11 bases. CDR1 and CDR2 from the germline V gene are MNHEY and SVGAGI. Germline trimming cut 7 bases from V and 10 bases from J; bases unmatched to any gene: 12. The CDR3 is made up of 15 amino acids. CDR3 sequence reads: CASTEDRGRTGEQFF. CDR3 coding DNA: TGTGCCAGCACTGAGGACAGGGGGCGCACCGGAGAGCAGTTCTTC.

This clone appeared once. J is TRBJ1-2 and V is TRBV30; D remains ambiguous. Trimming removed 3 bases from V and 0 bases from J, with 5 bases in between. Germline CDR1 and CDR2: GTSNPN and SVGIG (reference sequence). The CDR3 extends over 12 amino acids. The CDR3 here is CAWRDSNYGYTF. CDR3 coding DNA: TGTGCCTGGAGAGACTCTAACTATGGCTACACCTTC.